Following are 29 T cell receptor beta chains from one sample sequenced in a study of PD-1 blockade in classical Hodgkin lymphoma. Patients all relapsed after autologous stem cell transplantation, and there was variation in brentuximab vedotin exposure. Measured with immunoSEQ multiplex PCR; TCRdb has only the in-frame clones, and not every one. The sample holds about 41,000 clones, around three quarters seen once. The starting material was peripheral blood mononuclear cells (PBMCs), obtained at baseline. These receptors were taken from a human donor with classical Hodgkin lymphoma.

The table lists this clone with a count of one. The J gene is TRBJ2-5, the V gene TRBV7-9; 8 bases are shared with TRBD1. CDR3 length: 15 amino acids. Germline CDR1 and CDR2: SEHNR and FQNEAQ (reference sequence). V lost 4 bases and J lost 5; bases outside the gene matches: 9. The CDR3 sequence: CASSSGGASSETQYF. The CDR3 region has the DNA TGTGCCAGCAGCTCAGGGGGCGCCTCCTCTGAGACCCAGTACTTC.

This clone came up once. V usage is TRBV7-6 and J usage is TRBJ2-1; perhaps TRBD2 as D (6 bases). Trimming stripped 0 bases from V and 2 bases from J, with 8 bases between. From germline, CDR1 is SGHVS and CDR2 FNYEAQ. This CDR3 is 15 amino acids long. CDR3 loop: CASSLAEGAYNEQFF. In nucleotides, the CDR3 is TGTGCCAGCAGCTTAGCGGAGGGTGCCTACAATGAGCAGTTCTTC.

The chain couples TRBV7-8 to TRBJ1-1; the D is unclear. The V and J ends lost 3 bases and 5 bases respectively, with 13 bases between them. In germline, CDR1 is SGHVS, CDR2 FQNEAQ. The CDR3 totals 14 residues. CDR3 in amino acids: CASSLGWGGTEAFF. CDR3 coding DNA: TGTGCCAGCAGCTTGGGCTGGGGAGGGACTGAAGCTTTCTTT.

The chain employs TRBV30 and TRBJ2-7, with D perhaps TRBD1 (7 bases). From germline, CDR1 is GTSNPN and CDR2 SVGIG (reference sequence). The CDR3 covers 15 residues. Trimming removed 0 bases at V and 2 bases at J, with 14 bases between. CDR3 nucleotides: TGTGCCTGGAGTGTAGGAGGGGACAGAGCCTACGAGCAGTACTTC. Protein sequence: CAWSVGGDRAYEQYF.

This chain connects TRBV30 to TRBJ1-2; no definite D call. Germline assignment: CDR1 GTSNPN and CDR2 SVGIG (reference sequence). The length of the CDR3 is 12 residues. V was shortened by 4 bases and J by 3 bases, with 9 bases between the two germline ends. As DNA, the CDR3 is TGTGCCTGGACGGCCGGGGACTATGGCTACACCTTC. Its translation: CAWTAGDYGYTF.

Notes on this clone: The same CDR3 is also encoded by other DNA sequences in this sample. The CDR3 bases are TGTGCCAGCAGCTTAGGGGGACAGGGATTAGATACGCAGTATTTT. Amino acids: CASSLGGQGLDTQYF. V and J are TRBV7-2 and TRBJ2-3, with 9 nucleotides matching TRBD1. The CDR3 is 15 amino acids. V lost 1 base and J lost 5; bases outside the gene matches: 4. The germline V gene encodes CDR1 SGHTA and CDR2 FQGNSA.

The genes are TRBV19 and TRBJ1-1; D possibly corresponds to TRBD1 (5 bases). The CDR3 is 17 residues long. Trimming removed 2 bases at V and 6 bases at J, with 22 bases between. Germline CDR1 LNHDA, CDR2 SQIVND (reference sequence). The CDR3 region has the DNA TGTGCCAGTAGTATAAGAAGGGTGGGGGGTTCAAGGTCTGAAGCTTTCTTT. Translation: CASSIRRVGGSRSEAFF.

The chain links TRBV6-5 to TRBJ2-7, with 8 bases that match TRBD1. Germline assignment: CDR1 MNHEY and CDR2 SVGAGI. The CDR3 contains 14 residues. V lost 5 bases and J lost 3; bases outside the gene matches: 6. The CDR3 spells CASSGTGPHYEQYF. The CDR3 nucleotides are TGTGCCAGCAGTGGGACAGGCCCCCACTACGAGCAGTACTTC.

This rearrangement joins TRBV11-1 to TRBJ2-7, with 9 bases matching TRBD2. The CDR3 length is 14 residues. V was pared by 8 bases and J by 4 bases, with 9 bases of the junction left unmatched. Germline values: CDR1 SGHAT, CDR2 FQDESV (reference sequence). CDR3 DNA sequence: TGTGCCAGCGGCCTGAGGCGGGAGGGGTACGAGCAGTACTTC. Protein product: CASGLRREGYEQYF.

This clone was picked up a small number of times. V usage is TRBV6-1 and J usage is TRBJ1-5, with TRBD1 matching over 9 bases. The germline gives CDR1 MNHNS, CDR2 SASEGT. V shed 3 bases and J 6 bases; nucleotides not matched to a gene: 15. The CDR3 runs 18 residues. The CDR3 region is CASSDKPPQGAMPQPQHF. CDR3 sequence (DNA): TGTGCCAGCAGTGATAAGCCCCCACAGGGGGCGATGCCTCAGCCCCAGCATTTT.

This clone was counted a few times. The genes are TRBV7-9 and TRBJ2-1, with a tentative D call TRBD2 (6 bases). Trimming took 1 base from V and 8 from J, leaving 15 bases between them. Per germline, CDR1 SEHNR and CDR2 FQNEAQ (reference sequence). The CDR3 contains 15 residues. CDR3 region: CASSLGLGGSDEQFF. In DNA form, the CDR3 reads TGTGCCAGCAGCTTAGGACTAGGTGGTAGCGATGAGCAGTTCTTC.

The chain carries TRBV29-1 and TRBJ2-5; tentative D call: TRBD1 (5 bases). Germline CDR1 and CDR2: SQVTM and ANQGSEA. The CDR3 totals 12 residues. V was clipped by 2 bases and J by 3 bases, with 7 bases between them. The CDR3 sequence is CSVEKQEETQYF. The CDR3 DNA is TGCAGCGTTGAAAAACAGGAAGAGACCCAGTACTTC.

The chain links TRBV27 to TRBJ1-5; D remains ambiguous. The CDR3 loop spans 14 amino acids. Trimming stripped 2 bases from V and 3 bases from J, with 8 bases between. CDR1 MNHEY and CDR2 SMNVEV come from the germline V gene (reference sequence). CDR3 region: CASSLRRNNQPQHF. The DNA for the CDR3 is TGTGCCAGCAGTTTAAGGAGGAACAATCAGCCCCAGCATTTT.

A few counts support this clone. The V call is TRBV19, the J call TRBJ1-4, with unresolved D. The CDR3 loop spans 14 amino acids. CDR1 is LNHDA and CDR2 is SQIVND in the germline V gene (reference sequence). V was shortened by 5 bases and J by 2 bases, with 9 bases between the two germline ends. In DNA, the CDR3 is TGTGCCAGTAGTTTTGGGTCTACTAATGAAAAACTGTTTTTT. Translating it yields CASSFGSTNEKLFF.

This clone showed up just once. V is TRBV7-2 and J is TRBJ1-1; the D is unclear. CDR3 length: 17 amino acids. Trimming shortened V by 1 base and J by 3 bases, and 18 bases separated the two germline ends. In germline, CDR1 is SGHTA, CDR2 FQGNSA. CDR3 nucleotide sequence: TGTGCCAGCAGCTTAGTGTGGACCGCCCGGGTGCACACTGAAGCTTTCTTT. Amino acid sequence: CASSLVWTARVHTEAFF.

The CDR3 nucleotides read TGTGCCAGCAGCTTACGGCGGAGCCAAGAGACCCAGTACTTC. As protein: CASSLRRSQETQYF. This chain joins TRBV13 and TRBJ2-5; no definite D call. Germline loops: CDR1 PRHDT, CDR2 FYEKMQ (reference sequence). Trimming took 2 bases from V and 1 from J, leaving 8 bases between them. CDR3 length: 14 amino acids.

The chain couples TRBV6-5 to TRBJ1-6, with a weak D call TRBD1 (6 bases). Between the trimmed V and J ends, which lost 6 bases and 8 bases, there was a span of 11 bases. Germline CDR1 is MNHEY and CDR2 is SVGAGI. CDR3 length equals 13 residues. CDR3 region: CASRVRGDSPLHF. The CDR3 DNA follows: TGTGCCAGCAGGGTCAGGGGCGATTCACCCCTCCACTTT.

The V call is TRBV7-2, the J call TRBJ2-3; D assignment may be TRBD1 or TRBD2 (5 bases each). V was trimmed by 1 base and J by 4 bases, leaving 9 bases between them. CDR1 is SGHTA and CDR2 is FQGNSA in the germline V gene. The CDR3 loop spans 14 amino acids. CDR3 sequence: CASSLGGSSDTQYF. Written as DNA, the CDR3 is TGTGCCAGCAGCTTAGGGGGGTCCTCAGATACGCAGTATTTT.

This clone was found a few times. Sequence at one end of the junction differs from germline and may be a read error. V gene TRBV19 combines with J gene TRBJ1-5; 7 nucleotides match TRBD1. CDR3 size: 13 residues. Germline CDR1 LNHDA, CDR2 SQIVND (reference sequence). Written as DNA, the CDR3 is TGTGCCAGCAGTACAGGGGCCTATCAGCCCCAGCATTTT. It encodes CASSTGAYQPQHF.

This clone was seen only a few times. This chain uses TRBV27 with TRBJ1-1; D uncertain. The CDR3 is 15 amino acids. Germline V gene data show CDR1 as MNHEY and CDR2 as SMNVEV (reference sequence). The germline V and J ends were trimmed by 5 bases and 0 bases, with 13 bases remaining between them. CDR3 protein: CASSQNTFMNTEAFF. The CDR3 DNA is TGTGCCAGCAGTCAGAACACCTTCATGAACACTGAAGCTTTCTTT.

This chain's CDR3 is CASSSPNPGRDGYTF. In nucleotides, the CDR3 is TGTGCCAGCAGTTCCCCCAACCCAGGAAGGGATGGCTACACCTTC. V is TRBV28 and J is TRBJ1-2; D is unresolved. Germline assignment: CDR1 MDHEN and CDR2 SYDVKM. V lost 4 bases and J 6 bases, leaving 18 bases between the germline ends. This CDR3 region has 15 residues.

This chain uses TRBV6-6 with TRBJ2-7; tentatively, D is TRBD2 (5 bases). This CDR3 contains 14 residues. Between the trimmed V and J ends, which lost 2 bases and 2 bases, there was a span of 10 bases. Germline V gene sequence: CDR1 MNHNY, CDR2 SVGAGI (reference sequence). CDR3 bases: TGTGCCAGCAGTTACCGCCGCGGGCCCTACGAGCAGTACTTC. Protein: CASSYRRGPYEQYF.

V usage is TRBV30 and J usage is TRBJ1-4; D might be TRBD1 (5 bases). Between the trimmed V and J ends, which lost 0 bases and 7 bases, there was a span of 15 bases. CDR3 length: 15 residues. Germline loops: CDR1 GTSNPN, CDR2 SVGIG (reference sequence). The CDR3 reads CAWSVGQGVGEKLFF. CDR3 DNA: TGTGCCTGGAGTGTAGGTCAGGGTGTAGGTGAAAAACTGTTTTTT.

The CDR3 reads CASSPVGTRQYF. The CDR3 coding sequence is TGTGCCAGCAGTCCAGTGGGGACTAGGCAGTACTTC. The chain joins TRBV28 to TRBJ2-5, with 8 positions matching TRBD2. CDR1 is MDHEN, CDR2 SYDVKM, per germline. V lost 5 bases and J lost 11; bases outside the gene matches: 7. This CDR3 contains 12 residues.

The rearrangement links TRBV6-5 to TRBJ1-1, with 10 bases lining up with TRBD1. The CDR3 consists of 14 residues. CDR1 is MNHEY and CDR2 is SVGAGI in the germline V gene. J was trimmed by 5 bases and V by 6 bases; bases with no gene match: 6. In DNA, the CDR3 is TGTGCCAGCAGGTTGGGACAGGGGTGGACTGAAGCTTTCTTT. This gives the protein CASRLGQGWTEAFF.

The V and J genes are TRBV5-4 and TRBJ1-1; tentatively, D is TRBD1 (5 bases). The CDR3 has 20 residues. CDR1 SGHNT and CDR2 YYREEE come from the germline V gene (reference sequence). V lost 0 bases and J 1 base, leaving 25 bases between the germline ends. As DNA, the CDR3 is TGTGCCAGCAGCTTGGGTCTCCTTGGTCGGGTGGGGCGGGAGAACACTGAAGCTTTCTTT. Translation: CASSLGLLGRVGRENTEAFF.

The chain recombines TRBV19 with TRBJ1-2; D is unresolved. The CDR3 sequence is 13 residues long. V dropped 6 bases and J dropped 8 bases, with 16 bases sitting between them. Germline V CDR1 and CDR2: LNHDA, SQIVND (reference sequence). The CDR3 region is CASSIIRLRGYTF. CDR3 bases: TGTGCCAGTAGCATCATCCGCCTGAGGGGCTACACCTTC.

Turning to this clone: This clone may be a read error of a much larger clone one base away. J is TRBJ1-2 and V is TRBV5-1, with 9 bases that match TRBD1. CDR1 and CDR2 (germline): SGHRS, YFSETQ. Germline trimming cut 4 bases from V and 6 bases from J; bases unmatched to any gene: 10. This CDR3 region has 15 residues. The CDR3 sequence is CASSPQTGGNHGYTF. CDR3 nucleotide sequence: TGCGCCAGCAGCCCTCAGACAGGGGGGAACCATGGCTACACCTTC.

With respect to this clone: This specimen includes other DNA sequences encoding the same CDR3. The chain is built from TRBV7-2 and TRBJ1-1; D is unclear. Germline-derived CDR1 and CDR2 are SGHTA and FQGNSA. The length of the CDR3 is 13 residues. V gave up 2 bases and J gave up 8 bases, with 12 bases separating them. The CDR3 region has the DNA TGTGCCAGCAGCTTATCGCAGGTTCCCGAAGCTTTCTTT. It translates to CASSLSQVPEAFF. Variable domain in full (rest from reference TRBV7-2 and TRBJ1-1): GAGVSQSPSNKVTEKGKDVELRCDPISGHTALYWYRQSLGQGLEFLIYFQGNSAPDKSGLPSDRFSAERTGGSVSTLTIQRTQQEDSAVYLCASSLSQVPEAFFGQGTRLTVV.